In its sample, the clone carrying this T cell receptor beta chain was seen once. The record originates from a study of blood T cell repertoires in COVID-19. Study-level information: Donors in the United States, Italy and Spain gave samples during acute or convalescent COVID-19. PBMCs, B-cell-depleted T cells, or T cells provided the cDNA or gDNA that made up the material.

Germline values: CDR1 SQVTM, CDR2 ANQGSEA. This CDR3 spans 12 amino acids. The ends were cut back, 4 bases at V and 7 bases at J, with 13 bases in the middle. In the original workflow: Using reference gene primer amplification, nucleated cell counts were estimated. Profiled with immunoSEQ multiplex PCR; TCRdb holds only in-frame clones, not every one. The DNA was the basis for D and trimming; V, J and clone size are from that table. The sample comprises approximately 230,000 clones, about 85% of which are singletons, and around 3% rests with the top ten. Sequencing was carried out using peripheral blood. The J gene is TRBJ1-1, the V gene TRBV29-1, with D possibly being TRBD1 (5 bases). The sequence came from a man aged 18 to 29 with active or convalescent COVID-19. The CDR3 region has the DNA TGCAGCGTTGGAACTAAAACAGGTGAAGCTTTCTTT. Amino acid sequence: CSVGTKTGEAFF.